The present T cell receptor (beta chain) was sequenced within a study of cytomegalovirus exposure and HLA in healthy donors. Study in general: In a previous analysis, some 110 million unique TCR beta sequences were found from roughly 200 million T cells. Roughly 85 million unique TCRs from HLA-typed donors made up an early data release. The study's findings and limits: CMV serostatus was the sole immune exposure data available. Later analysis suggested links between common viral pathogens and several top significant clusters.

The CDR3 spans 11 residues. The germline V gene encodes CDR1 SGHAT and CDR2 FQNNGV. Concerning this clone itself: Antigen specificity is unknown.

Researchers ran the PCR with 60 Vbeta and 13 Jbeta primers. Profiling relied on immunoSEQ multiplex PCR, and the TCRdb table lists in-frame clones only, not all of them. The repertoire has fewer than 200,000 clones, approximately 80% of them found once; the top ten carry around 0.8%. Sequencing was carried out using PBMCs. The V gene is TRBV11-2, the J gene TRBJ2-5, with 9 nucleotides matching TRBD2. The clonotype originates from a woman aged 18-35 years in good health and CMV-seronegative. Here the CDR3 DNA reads TGTGCAAGCGGGGGGTCCGAGACCCAGTACTTC. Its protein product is CASGGSETQYF.